This T cell receptor beta chain appears in the sequencing data of a study of post-analysis software for immune sequencing data. Study in general: The courses of disease that were included comprised relapsing-remitting, secondary progressive and progressive-relapsing multiple sclerosis.

Included in the TCR beta cDNA libraries were unique molecular identifiers. The yield from approximately 1 to 10 million T cells was roughly 500,000 cDNA molecules in total. TCRdb used MiXCR to reprocess the PCR reads, holding one entry per CDR3 protein. The data show 800,000 to 950,000 distinct CDR3 sequences, roughly 58% seen once. Study outcomes and limitations: When patients were compared with controls, roughly five TRBV segments were more frequent, TRBV5-6, TRBV5-1 and TRBV20-1 among them. Controls' normalized Chao1 diversity significantly exceeded that of multiple sclerosis patients. Co-batched samples clustered tightly together by F measure.

Trimming took 6 bases from V and 3 from J, leaving 19 bases between them. The V gene's germline CDR1 is MNHNY and CDR2 SVGAGI (reference sequence). This CDR3 spans 16 amino acids. This clonotype was seen only a few times. Its target is not known. The source material was blood. The gene calls are TRBV6-6 and TRBJ2-3; TRBD2 might be the D (5 bases). This receptor was obtained from a girl aged 5-17 years with multiple sclerosis. CDR3 loop: CASSSAGPRATDTQYF. DNA of the CDR3: TGTGCCAGCAGCTCGGCGGGCCCACGCGCGACAGATACGCAGTATTTT.